Each of the 27 T cell receptor beta chains below was sequenced from the same sample in a study of somatic mutations in cytotoxic T cells in rheumatoid arthritis. The table came from immunoSEQ multiplex PCR; TCRdb's copy has only in-frame clones and leaves some out. The sample lists about 4,200 clones; 72% were seen once. Sequenced sample: CD8+ T cells sorted from blood. All receptors derive from an adult with rheumatoid arthritis.

This clone was seen more than once but under ten times. CDR3 sequence reads: CASSPARSSSTDTQYF. As DNA, the CDR3 is TGTGCCAGCAGCCCGGCTAGGTCGTCTAGCACAGATACGCAGTATTTT. This chain uses TRBV9 with TRBJ2-3, with D uncertain. The length of the CDR3 is 16 residues. Germline CDR1 reads SGDLS; CDR2 reads YYNGEE. Trimming pared 4 bases from V and 0 bases from J, leaving 15 bases between.

The genes are TRBV11-2 and TRBJ2-7; D is possibly TRBD1 or TRBD2 (7 bases each). This CDR3 is built from 15 residues. Germline-derived CDR1 and CDR2 are SGHAT and FQNNGV. V lost 4 bases, J lost 4 bases, and 17 bases lay in between. The CDR3 is CASSSSRGGSYEQYF. As DNA, the CDR3 is TGTGCCAGCAGCTCATCCAGGGGGGGTAGTTACGAGCAGTACTTC.

There are a few counts of this clone. V and J are TRBV2 and TRBJ2-7; D is possibly TRBD2 (5 bases). V gave up 7 bases and J gave up 7 bases, with 14 bases separating them. The CDR3 consists of 12 residues. Germline V lookup: CDR1 SNHLY, CDR2 FYNNEI. CDR3 in DNA: TGTGCCAGCACCCTCCTCGGCGGGGAGCAGTACTTC. Its translation: CASTLLGGEQYF.

The V call is TRBV6-1, the J call TRBJ2-2; TRBD1 matches 10 bases. Germline V gene sequence: CDR1 MNHNS, CDR2 SASEGT. The CDR3 is 16 amino acids. V shed 4 bases, J shed 6 bases, and the junction held 8 bases outside the gene matches. The CDR3 loop reads CASSVRDRGVAGELFF. CDR3 coding DNA: TGTGCCAGCAGTGTTCGGGACAGGGGAGTGGCCGGGGAGCTGTTTTTT.

In the case of this clone: The sample holds other DNA sequences that translate to the same CDR3. The chain carries TRBV9 and TRBJ2-3; D is perhaps TRBD1 or TRBD2 (5 bases each). Germline CDR1 reads SGDLS; CDR2 reads YYNGEE. The CDR3 has 13 residues. V lost 0 bases to trimming and J lost 3 bases, with 5 bases between them. The CDR3 nucleotides read TGTGCCAGCAGCGTAGGGGGGACAGATACGCAGTATTTT. Amino acid sequence: CASSVGGTDTQYF.

The chain links TRBV25-1 to TRBJ1-1, with a weak D call TRBD1 (5 bases). Germline loops: CDR1 MGHDK, CDR2 SYGVNS. The V gene lost 6 bases and the J gene lost 3 bases, with 17 bases spanning the gap. This CDR3 has 15 residues. CDR3 DNA: TGTGCCAGCAGCCTGGCCCGGGACCCTTACACTGAAGCTTTCTTT. Translation: CASSLARDPYTEAFF.

This rearrangement joins TRBV1 to TRBJ2-1. TRBV1 is assigned pseudogene status. CDR3 length: 13 amino acids. This chain's CDR3 is CTSSHLGFDEQFF. The CDR3 DNA follows: TGCACCAGCAGCCACCTGGGGTTCGATGAGCAGTTCTTC.

V and J are TRBV6-1 and TRBJ2-7; D may be TRBD1 or TRBD2 (5 bases each). CDR3 size: 14 residues. V shed 6 bases and J shed 3 bases, with 15 bases lying between them. Looked up from germline, CDR1 is MNHNS and CDR2 is SASEGT. For the CDR3, the DNA is TGTGCCAGCAGCGTCGGGACGGTAGACTACGAGCAGTACTTC. This sequence encodes CASSVGTVDYEQYF.

The chain links TRBV4-3 to TRBJ1-4, with D possibly TRBD1 on 6 matching bases. With 1 base removed from V and 0 bases from J, the gap between germline ends came to 6 bases. The germline V gene has CDR1 LGHNA and CDR2 YSLEER. CDR3 length: 15 amino acids. This chain's CDR3 is CASSQGTATNEKLFF. The CDR3 coding sequence is TGCGCCAGCAGCCAAGGGACAGCAACTAATGAAAAACTGTTTTTT.

The chain uses TRBV10-3 and TRBJ2-1; no clear D gene. The CDR3 has 11 residues. The germline V and J ends were trimmed by 6 bases and 9 bases, with 9 bases remaining between them. From germline, CDR1 is ENHRY and CDR2 SYGVKD. CDR3 nucleotides: TGTGCCATCAGCGGTAACAGTGAGCAGTTCTTC. Amino acids: CAISGNSEQFF.

This clone has only a few counts. The V gene is TRBV9, the J gene TRBJ2-3; D might be TRBD1 (5 bases). The germline V and J ends were trimmed by 4 bases and 5 bases, with 11 bases remaining between them. The CDR3 is 13 amino acids. Germline V gives CDR1 SGDLS, CDR2 YYNGEE. CDR3 in amino acids: CASSQGWGDTQYF. The DNA of the CDR3 is TGTGCCAGCAGCCAGGGATGGGGAGATACGCAGTATTTT.

The rearrangement links TRBV5-1 to TRBJ1-2; D not resolved. The CDR3 sequence is 13 residues long. Trimming cost V 4 bases and J 2 bases, with 9 bases left between them. In germline, CDR1 is SGHRS, CDR2 YFSETQ. The CDR3, as DNA: TGCGCCAGCAGCCACCGCCTCAACTATGGCTACACCTTC. Protein sequence: CASSHRLNYGYTF.

The sample holds a few counts of this clone. The chain uses TRBV9 and TRBJ1-2; D unresolved. The CDR3 length is 15 residues. Deletions cut 0 bases from V and 5 bases from J, with 14 bases between. Per the germline V gene, CDR1 is SGDLS and CDR2 is YYNGEE. This CDR3 reads CASSVGGGFGYGYTF. The CDR3 DNA reads TGTGCCAGCAGCGTAGGGGGAGGGTTTGGGTATGGCTACACCTTC. The full variable domain, its missing parts supplied by reference TRBV9 and TRBJ1-2, is DSGVTQTPKHLITATGQRVTLRCSPRSGDLSVYWYQQSLDQGLQFLIQYYNGEERAKGNILERFSAQQFPDLHSELNLSSLELGDSALYFCASSVGGGFGYGYTFGSGTRLTVV.

The J gene is TRBJ2-7, the V gene TRBV7-6; 8 nucleotides agree with TRBD2. With 5 bases clipped from V and 7 bases from J, the junction kept 13 bases outside the gene matches. This CDR3 is 15 amino acids long. Germline V CDR1 and CDR2: SGHVS, FNYEAQ. In DNA form, the CDR3 reads TGTGCCAGCAGCAAGATAGCGGGACTCCCGAGGGAGCAGTACTTC. Translating it yields CASSKIAGLPREQYF.

The gene calls are TRBV6-4 and TRBJ2-2; D might be TRBD2 (6 bases). V was pared by 11 bases and J by 0 bases, with 16 bases between. The CDR3 is made up of 15 amino acids. Germline V gene lookup returns CDR1 MRHNA and CDR2 SNTAGT. CDR3 coding DNA: TGTGCCTCCGGGGCGGGGACTTCGAACACCGGGGAGCTGTTTTTT. It encodes CASGAGTSNTGELFF.

This clone was counted once. Written as DNA, the CDR3 is TGTGCCAGCAGCCAAGAAGGGACAGGGGGGTTCTATGGCTACACCTTC. Its protein is CASSQEGTGGFYGYTF. V usage is TRBV4-2 and J usage is TRBJ1-2; 11 bases align to TRBD1. CDR1 is LGHNA, CDR2 YNFKEQ, per germline. V shed 0 bases and J 4 bases; nucleotides not matched to a gene: 4. CDR3 length equals 16 residues.

This sequence joins TRBV30 and TRBJ1-6; D call uncertain. The CDR3 length is 13 residues. Germline V gene data show CDR1 as GTSNPN and CDR2 as SVGIG (reference sequence). Trimming took off 3 bases at V and 9 bases at J, with 12 bases between the two ends. CDR3 sequence (DNA): TGTGCCTGGAGAAGGCAGGACCCTTCACCCCTCCACTTT. Amino acid sequence: CAWRRQDPSPLHF.

The genes are TRBV7-9 and TRBJ1-4; TRBD1 matches 7 bases. V dropped 8 bases and J dropped 16; count of bases not matched to a gene: 7. This CDR3 spans 10 amino acids. Germline V gene data show CDR1 as SEHNR and CDR2 as FQNEAQ (reference sequence). The CDR3 is CASGEGATFF. The CDR3 DNA reads as TGTGCCAGCGGTGAGGGGGCCACGTTTTTT.

As concerns this clone: This specimen includes other DNA sequences encoding the same CDR3. V gene TRBV7-2 combines with J gene TRBJ1-6, with TRBD1 identical over 7 bases. Trimming cost V 4 bases and J 10 bases; bases outside gene matches: 7. Germline CDR1 is SGHTA and CDR2 is FQGNSA. The CDR3 is made up of 14 amino acids. The CDR3 loop is CASSSGQGESPLHF. CDR3 DNA sequence: TGTGCCAGCAGCTCGGGGCAGGGGGAATCACCCCTCCACTTT.

The chain uses TRBV15 and TRBJ1-4; TRBD1 matches 10 bases. Germline V gives CDR1 LNHNV, CDR2 YYDKDF (reference sequence). V was pared by 5 bases and J by 8 bases, with 8 bases of the junction left unmatched. This CDR3 contains 15 residues. The CDR3 bases are TGTGCCACCAGCGCCCGACAGGGGGCGGGAGAAAAACTGTTTTTT. Protein: CATSARQGAGEKLFF.

The gene calls are TRBV7-2 and TRBJ2-1, with TRBD2 identical over 10 bases. This CDR3 region has 15 residues. The trim removed 6 bases at V and 8 bases at J, leaving 10 bases unmatched. Germline assignment: CDR1 SGHTA and CDR2 FQGNSA. The CDR3 protein is CASSSDSGGTDEQFF. DNA of the CDR3: TGTGCCAGCAGTTCAGATAGCGGGGGGACCGATGAGCAGTTCTTC.

This clone is categorized as medium-sized. The V call is TRBV6-6, the J call TRBJ2-2; 10 bases fit TRBD2. CDR3 length: 16 residues. V lost 2 bases to trimming and J lost 6 bases; unmatched junction nucleotides: 6. Per the germline V gene, CDR1 is MNHNY and CDR2 is SVGAGI (reference sequence). CDR3: CASSYKAGGRSGELFF. Here the CDR3 DNA reads TGTGCCAGCAGTTACAAAGCGGGGGGGCGTTCCGGGGAGCTGTTTTTT.

The chain joins TRBV7-9 to TRBJ2-7; TRBD2 is a possible D gene (7 bases). CDR3 length: 14 residues. CDR1 and CDR2 (germline): SEHNR, FQNEAQ (reference sequence). V lost 4 bases and J lost 6, with 16 bases in between. The CDR3 DNA sequence: TGTGCCAGCAGCTCCGAGGGGGGGCTCGGCGAGCAGTACTTC. Amino acids: CASSSEGGLGEQYF.

The rearrangement links TRBV9 to TRBJ2-1; TRBD2 might be the D (5 bases). V lost 4 bases to trimming and J lost 8 bases, with 10 bases between them. The CDR3 spans 12 residues. The germline V gene has CDR1 SGDLS and CDR2 YYNGEE. CDR3 in amino acids: CASSILEDEQFF. CDR3 nucleotide sequence: TGTGCCAGCAGCATACTGGAGGATGAGCAGTTCTTC.

This clone showed up just once. The chain recombines TRBV10-3 with TRBJ2-7; 12 positions match TRBD2. This CDR3 is built from 13 residues. The germline CDR1 and CDR2 sequences are ENHRY and SYGVKD. V dropped 5 bases and J dropped 5; count of bases not matched to a gene: 1. The CDR3 protein is CAISSSGGDEQYF. CDR3 DNA: TGTGCCATCAGTTCTAGCGGGGGGGACGAGCAGTACTTC.

The chain is built from TRBV9 and TRBJ2-5; 9 nucleotides match TRBD1. J gave up 1 base and V 0 bases, and 7 bases lay outside the gene matches. Germline lookup yields CDR1 SGDLS and CDR2 YYNGEE. CDR3 size: 17 residues. The CDR3 bases are TGTGCCAGCAGCGTAGCGCGGGACAGGGTCGGCCAAGAGACCCAGTACTTC. This sequence encodes CASSVARDRVGQETQYF.

The chain couples TRBV6-4 to TRBJ2-1; perhaps TRBD1 as D (6 bases). Germline lookup yields CDR1 MRHNA and CDR2 SNTAGT. CDR3 length equals 15 residues. Between the trimmed V and J ends, which lost 7 bases and 4 bases, there was a span of 17 bases. The CDR3 is CASTKTRDMYNEQFF. The CDR3 bases are TGTGCCAGCACCAAGACTCGGGACATGTACAATGAGCAGTTCTTC.